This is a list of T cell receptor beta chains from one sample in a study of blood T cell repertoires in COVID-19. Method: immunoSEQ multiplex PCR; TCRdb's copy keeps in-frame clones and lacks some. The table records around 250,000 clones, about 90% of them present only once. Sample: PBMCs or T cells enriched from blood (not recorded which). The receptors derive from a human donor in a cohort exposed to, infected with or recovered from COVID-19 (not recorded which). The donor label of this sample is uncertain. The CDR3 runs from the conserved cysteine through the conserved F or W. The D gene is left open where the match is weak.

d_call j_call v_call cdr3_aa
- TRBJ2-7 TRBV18 CASSPRTGYEQYF
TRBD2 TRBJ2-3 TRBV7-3 CASSWSGGNTDTQYF
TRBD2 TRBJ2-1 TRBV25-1 CASSASGGLNEQFF
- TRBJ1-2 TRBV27 CASSLSAENYGYTF
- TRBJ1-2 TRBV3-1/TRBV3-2 CASSQGDSGGYYGYTF
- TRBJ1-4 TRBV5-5 CASSLAGLNEKLFF
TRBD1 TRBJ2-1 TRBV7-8 CASSLGGQGNEQFF
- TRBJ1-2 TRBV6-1 CASSEGWGANYGYTF
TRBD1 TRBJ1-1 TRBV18 CASSPGDSHTEAFF
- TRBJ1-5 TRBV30 CAWSFNFGEVLRPQHF
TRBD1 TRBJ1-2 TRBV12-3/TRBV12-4 CASNTGQPYGYTF
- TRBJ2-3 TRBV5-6 CASTVAPSAQYF
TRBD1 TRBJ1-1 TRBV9 CASSVAQGASEAFF
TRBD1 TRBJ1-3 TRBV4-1 CASSQVGTVGGNTIYF
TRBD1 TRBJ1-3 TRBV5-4 CASSLGRGHGNTIYF
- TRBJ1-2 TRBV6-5 CASSTVRYGYTF
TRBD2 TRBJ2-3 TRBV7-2 CASSLDVGGTDTQYF
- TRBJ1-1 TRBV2 CASTLRAGLNTEAFF
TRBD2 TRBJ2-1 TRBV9 CASSVGPGTSGGGGNEQFF
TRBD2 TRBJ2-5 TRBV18 CASSPTSGGQETQYF
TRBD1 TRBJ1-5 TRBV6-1 CASSEATGGGQPQHF
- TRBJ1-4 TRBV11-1 CASSRWEAQNEKLFF
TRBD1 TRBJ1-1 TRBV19 CASSPPDRDTEAFF
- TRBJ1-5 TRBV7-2 CASSLDRAGGNQPQHF
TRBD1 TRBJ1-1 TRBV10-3 CAISKGQGLNTEAFF
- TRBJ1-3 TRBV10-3 CAIGQGKVVSNTIYF
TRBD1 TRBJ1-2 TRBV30 CAWSAAGGGYTF
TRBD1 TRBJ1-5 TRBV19 CASKGQGVGQPQHF
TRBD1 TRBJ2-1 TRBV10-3 CATEAGTVNEQFF
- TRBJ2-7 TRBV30 CAWSGGDSYEQYF
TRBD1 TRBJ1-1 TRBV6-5 CASSTVGGAFAKAFF
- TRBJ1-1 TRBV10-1 CASSENRGTEAFF
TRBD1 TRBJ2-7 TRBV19 CASSIGTESYEQYF
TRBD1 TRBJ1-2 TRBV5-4 CASSFQGQGPYGYTF
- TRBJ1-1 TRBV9 CASSLLTGDTEAFF
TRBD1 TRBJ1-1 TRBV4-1 CASGEQGREAFF
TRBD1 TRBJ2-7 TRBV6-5 CASSYSTGDAAYEQYF
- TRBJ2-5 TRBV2 CASRDTLYETQYF
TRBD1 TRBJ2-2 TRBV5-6 CASSMKGGARTGELFF
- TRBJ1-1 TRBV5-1 CASRRGILLNTEAFF
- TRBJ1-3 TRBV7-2 CASSPKMGGNTIYF
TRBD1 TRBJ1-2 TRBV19 CASADRYRIGYTF
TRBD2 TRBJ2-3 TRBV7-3 CASSLAGGTDTQYF
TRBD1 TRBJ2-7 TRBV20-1 CSASANNRGTYEQYF
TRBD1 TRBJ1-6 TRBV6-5 CASSSDRASVNSPLHF
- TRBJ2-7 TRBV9 CASSVVGGGEQYF
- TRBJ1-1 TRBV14 CASSQLPAGEAFF
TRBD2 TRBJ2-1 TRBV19 CASRSSGAPREQFF
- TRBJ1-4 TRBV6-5 CASRGGRLNEKLFF